This record looks at one TCR beta chain sequence and its context. Its antigen has not been determined. No much larger clone exists at a distance of one base, and base qualities are not known. Whole blood was collected in K2EDTA tubes by collaborating institutions according to the institutions' own protocols. Collaborator samples were shipped for TCRbeta analysis as frozen whole blood, isolated PBMCs, or DNA extracted from either sample type. The data belong to a study of blood T cell repertoires in COVID-19 (dated by TCRdb to 2018 to 2021). About the study as a whole: Samples covering the acute and convalescent phases of COVID-19 were provided by collaborators in the United States, Italy and Spain. Subjects who had been exposed to COVID-19, were actively infected with it, or had recovered from it provided the deeply sampled blood TCRbeta repertoires that made up the dataset. Where available, HLA class I and class II types were obtained from metadata supplied by the sample provider rather than from assay-based typing. Samples were obtained from the ongoing ImmuneRACE study (first 160 participants) and from about 1,300 subjects provided by 6 global collaborators. A freely available public database, intended as a resource for researchers studying the immune response to SARS-CoV-2, is where the repertoires were released. Sample metadata almost always included a de-identified subject ID, COVID-19 status, age in years and sex. The material from the prospective study consisted of cDNA or gDNA derived from T cells, B-cell-depleted T cells, or PBMCs.

Here is what the overall study found, with its caveats: Clinical and demographic metadata were provided uncurated, with the amount varying by source and participant.

TCRbeta CDR3 regions were amplified from genomic DNA using the immunoSEQ Assay, a bias-controlled multiplex PCR. Processing in the source paper ran as follows. Within the assay, amplification of reference gene primers was used to estimate how many nucleated cells each sample contained. To quantify the absolute abundance of each unique TCRbeta CDR3 rearrangement, sequence reads were collapsed and filtered. For each sample, productive Simpson clonality was calculated as the square root of Simpson's diversity index over productive rearrangements. In its TCRdb copy, this immuneACCESS table keeps in-frame sequences only and misses some clones. Where compared with another copy, unresolved V genes explain less than half of these, and the others have no known cause. Clone size and the V and J calls come from that table; the DNA yielded D and trimming. In this sample the table shows a few hundred thousand clones, 85% of which occur a single time. Roughly 3.6% of the sample goes to the ten largest clones.

Unmatched junction bases come to 9, with V trimmed by 1 base and J by 5 bases. Taken from the germline V gene, the CDR1 and CDR2 loops are SGDLS and YYNGEE. The CDR3 numbers 16 residues from cysteine through phenylalanine. Solely the CDR3 DNA is kept, with 48 bases framed from the first base. What was sequenced was peripheral blood. The chain was built from TRBV9 and TRBJ2-1, with 7 central nucleotides matching TRBD1. This sequence was found in a woman in her late teens or twenties with acute or convalescent COVID-19. The DNA sequence is as follows: TGTGCCAGCAGCGTAACCCAACAGGGGCGAGACAATGAGCAGTTCTTC. Translated, it reads CASSVTQQGRDNEQFF.